Shown below are 11 T cell receptor beta chains from a single sample sequenced in a study of vaccination and CD4 T cells after COVID-19 (dated by TCRdb to between 2021 and 2022). These TCRs are of unknown antigen specificity. The library relied on PCR. The data were produced on an Illumina iSeq 100. TCR sequencing of DNA from cultured CD4+ T cells used the Oncomine TCR Beta short-read assay at the Johns Hopkins FTIC core. In TCRdb, the public reads were trimmed at Q25 with fastp and aligned with MiXCR, with productive beta chains retained. Each record represents a unique CDR3 protein, reported with the most common genes and DNA among its rows. For this sample there are more than 11,000 distinct CDR3 sequences; 50% to 55% appear just once. Together, the top ten hold approximately 9.1% of the sample. The treatment or condition label for this specimen denotes: approximately 9-day PBMC culture with coronavirus spike peptide pools or control peptides (ViraFEST assay).

The sample taken for sequencing was CD4+ T cells from blood, cultured in vitro. The origin of the receptors is a human donor who had recovered from COVID-19.

In this sample, this clonotype turned up a few times. The genes are TRBV7-2 and TRBJ1-1, with a weak D call TRBD1 (5 bases). Germline CDR1 is SGHTA and CDR2 is FQGNSA. Trimming pared 2 bases from V and 3 bases from J, leaving 7 bases between. The CDR3 is 13 amino acids. CDR3 sequence reads: CASSLRQHTEAFF. The DNA of the CDR3 is TGTGCCAGCAGCTTAAGACAGCACACTGAAGCTTTCTTT.

The chain combines TRBV5-1 with TRBJ1-4, with 9 bases identical to TRBD1. This CDR3 contains 15 residues. The trim removed 4 bases at V and 6 bases at J, leaving 7 bases unmatched. Germline values: CDR1 SGHRS, CDR2 YFSETQ. The DNA for the CDR3 is TGCGCCAGCAGCAGAGGGACAGGGAGAGATGAAAAACTGTTTTTT. It codes for CASSRGTGRDEKLFF.

The chain combines TRBV28 with TRBJ2-1; TRBD2 matches at 8 bases. Germline lookup yields CDR1 MDHEN and CDR2 SYDVKM. The CDR3 has 15 amino acids. V lost 2 bases, J lost 2 bases, and 2 bases stayed unmatched. The CDR3 region has the DNA TGTGCCAGCAGTTTAGGTAGCGGGGCCTACAATGAGCAGTTCTTC. Its translation: CASSLGSGAYNEQFF. Based on the CDR3 plus reference TRBV28 and TRBJ2-1, the full variable domain is DVKVTQSSRYLVKRTGEKVFLECVQDMDHENMFWYRQDPGLGLRLIYFSYDVKMKEKGDIPEGYSVSREKKERFSLILESASTNQTSMYLCASSLGSGAYNEQFFGPGTRLTVL.

The table lists this clonotype with a few counts. CDR3 sequence reads: CASSFGTGGMNTEAFF. The CDR3 DNA follows: TGTGCCAGCAGTTTCGGGACAGGGGGGATGAACACTGAAGCTTTCTTT. The chain has TRBV6-2 or TRBV6-3 and TRBJ1-1; 11 nucleotides align to TRBD1. CDR3 length: 16 residues. Germline CDR1 and CDR2: MNHEY and SVGEGT. J lost 0 bases, V lost 4 bases, and 4 bases had no gene match.

This clonotype has a handful of counts. The V and J genes are TRBV7-9 and TRBJ2-1; D not resolved. The CDR3 sequence is 13 residues long. CDR1 and CDR2 (germline): SEHNR, FQNEAQ (reference sequence). V was clipped by 1 base and J by 12 bases, with 13 bases between them. The CDR3 nucleotides are TGTGCCAGCAGCTTAGGTTCGTCCCGTGGGCAGTTCTTC. Its protein product is CASSLGSSRGQFF.

V usage is TRBV19 and J usage is TRBJ1-2; unclear D gene. This CDR3 has 14 amino acids. Germline-derived CDR1 and CDR2 are LNHDA and SQIVND (reference sequence). Trimming shortened V by 5 bases and J by 5 bases, and 15 bases separated the two germline ends. The CDR3 sequence is CASSPAVKVYGYTF. Here the CDR3 DNA reads TGTGCCAGTAGTCCGGCGGTTAAGGTTTATGGCTACACCTTC.

The chain combines TRBV7-9 with TRBJ2-3, with 8 bases identical to TRBD2. The CDR3 has 16 residues. J was trimmed by 0 bases and V by 1 base; bases with no gene match: 3. The V gene's germline CDR1 is SEHNR and CDR2 FQNEAQ (reference sequence). The CDR3 protein is CASSLEAGASTDTQYF. CDR3 bases: TGTGCCAGCAGCTTAGAAGCGGGGGCTAGCACAGATACGCAGTATTTT.

This clonotype was counted only a few times. The V gene is TRBV7-2, the J gene TRBJ2-5, with D tentatively TRBD1 (5 bases). The CDR3 is 14 residues long. Per germline, CDR1 SGHTA and CDR2 FQGNSA. Trimming removed 5 bases at V and 3 bases at J, with 13 bases between. The DNA for the CDR3 is TGTGCCAGCAGCATTGACAGAACCAAAGAGACCCAGTACTTC. Its translation is CASSIDRTKETQYF.

The chain employs TRBV21-1 and TRBJ1-2; the tabulated D call, TRBD1, remains unverified against the DNA. TRBV21-1 is a pseudogene. CDR3 size: 13 residues. CDR3 loop: CASSNGPVGGYTF. In DNA, the CDR3 is TGTGCCAGCAGCAATGGCCCGGTGGGGGGCTACACCTTC.

V is TRBV12-3 or TRBV12-4 and J is TRBJ1-2; D gene uncertain. The CDR3 length is 15 residues. Deletions cut 4 bases from V and 2 bases from J, with 14 bases between. The CDR3 bases are TGTGCCAGCAGTTCTAGTGATCGTCTGAACTATGGCTACACCTTC. Translated: CASSSSDRLNYGYTF.

The J gene is TRBJ2-7, the V gene TRBV20-1, with 12 positions matching TRBD2. The CDR3 has 16 amino acids. V trimming: 1 base; J trimming: 6 bases; junction bases outside the gene matches: 10. The germline CDR1 and CDR2 sequences are DFQATT and SNEGSKA (reference sequence). The CDR3 protein is CSARVLAGGPLAEQYF. The CDR3 coding sequence is TGCAGTGCTAGAGTCCTAGCGGGAGGGCCTTTGGCCGAGCAGTACTTC.